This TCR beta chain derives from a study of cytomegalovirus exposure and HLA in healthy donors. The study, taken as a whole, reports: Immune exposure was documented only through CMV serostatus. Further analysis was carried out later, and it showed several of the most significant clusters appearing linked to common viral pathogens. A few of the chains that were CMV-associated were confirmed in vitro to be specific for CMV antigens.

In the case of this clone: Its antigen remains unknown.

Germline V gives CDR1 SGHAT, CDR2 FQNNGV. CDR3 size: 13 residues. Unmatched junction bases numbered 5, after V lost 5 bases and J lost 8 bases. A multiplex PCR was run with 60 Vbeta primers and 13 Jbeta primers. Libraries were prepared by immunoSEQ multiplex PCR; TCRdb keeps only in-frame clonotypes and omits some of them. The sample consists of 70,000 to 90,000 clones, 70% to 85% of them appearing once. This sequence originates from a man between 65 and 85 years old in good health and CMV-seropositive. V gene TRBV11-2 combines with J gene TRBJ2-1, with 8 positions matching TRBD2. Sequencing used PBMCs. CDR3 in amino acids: CASSRGLAYEQFF. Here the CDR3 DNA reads TGTGCCAGCAGCCGCGGACTAGCCTATGAGCAGTTCTTC.